This section outlines one TCR beta chain sequence together with its context. One end of the junction fails to match germline, which may point to a read error. The record originates from a study of response to subunit inactivated influenza vaccine. Germline CDR1 and CDR2: MNHEY and SVGAGI. This CDR3 spans 12 amino acids. One entry per CDR3 protein, called by TCRdb with MiXCR from the RT-PCR reads. The data show 700,000 to 900,000 distinct CDR3 sequences, 21% seen once. The rearrangement joins TRBV6-5 to TRBJ2-7, with D maybe TRBD1 (6 bases). This sequence was found in a man aged 45 to 65 who received an inactivated influenza vaccine. The sequenced sample was PBMCs from blood, obtained 4 to 6 days after vaccination. In DNA, the CDR3 is TGTGCCAGCAGTGCACAGGGTTACGAGCAGTCCTTC. It specifies CASSAQGYEQSF.